This T cell receptor (beta chain) was documented in a study of blood T cell repertoires in COVID-19. Study-wide context: The cDNA or gDNA used as material had been derived from T cells, B-cell-depleted T cells, or PBMCs.

The V end lost 2 bases, the J end lost 0 bases, and 8 bases lay between the germline ends. CDR1 MDHEN and CDR2 SYDVKM come from the germline V gene. This CDR3 contains 15 residues. Assignment of participants to cohorts was predicated upon participant-reported clinical history. The repertoire was sequenced with immunoSEQ multiplex PCR; TCRdb's copy has only in-frame clones and lacks some. The table has roughly 350,000 clones, roughly 90% seen once. The clonotype comes from a woman younger than 45 who had recovered from COVID-19. What was sequenced was PBMCs or T cells enriched from blood (not recorded which). The chain has TRBV28 and TRBJ2-1, with D possibly being TRBD2 (5 bases). The CDR3 nucleotides are TGTGCCAGCAGTTTACCGGGGAGCTCCTACAATGAGCAGTTCTTC. It translates to CASSLPGSSYNEQFF. Full variable domain (missing parts from reference TRBV28 and TRBJ2-1): DVKVTQSSRYLVKRTGEKVFLECVQDMDHENMFWYRQDPGLGLRLIYFSYDVKMKEKGDIPEGYSVSREKKERFSLILESASTNQTSMYLCASSLPGSSYNEQFFGPGTRLTVL.